The clone carrying this T cell receptor beta chain was seen a few times. This entry comes from a study of blood T cell repertoires in COVID-19. Profiled with immunoSEQ multiplex PCR; TCRdb holds only in-frame clones, not every one. This table holds hundreds of thousands of clones, approximately 80% found once. The CDR3 spans 15 residues. V was trimmed by 0 bases and J by 10 bases, leaving 14 bases between them. CDR1 is SGHRS, CDR2 YFSETQ, per germline. Material: peripheral blood. The chain couples TRBV5-1 to TRBJ1-6, with a tentative D call TRBD1 (6 bases). The receptor comes from a middle-aged man with acute or convalescent COVID-19. The CDR3 spells CASSLDRVAESPLHF. The CDR3 DNA sequence: TGCGCCAGCAGCTTGGACAGGGTGGCAGAATCACCCCTCCACTTT.